This TCR beta chain was profiled in a study of T cell changes during pregnancy in multiple sclerosis. CDR1 WSHSY and CDR2 SAAADI come from the germline V gene. There are 14 residues in the CDR3. Trimming removed 4 bases at V and 1 base at J, with 10 bases between. Sequencing was performed with immunoSEQ multiplex PCR; in TCRdb, only in-frame clones are kept and a portion is missing. The sample shows about 50,000 clones, over 80% of them seen only once. This chain joins TRBV10-2 and TRBJ1-1; TRBD1 is a possible D gene (5 bases). This material consisted of CD4+ T cells from peripheral blood mononuclear cells, taken after pregnancy. The TCR sequence derives from a female donor with multiple sclerosis, enrolled in a pregnancy study. CDR3 nucleotide sequence: TGCGCCAGCAGTGGAAACGGACAGAACACTGAAGCTTTCTTT. Amino acid sequence: CASSGNGQNTEAFF.